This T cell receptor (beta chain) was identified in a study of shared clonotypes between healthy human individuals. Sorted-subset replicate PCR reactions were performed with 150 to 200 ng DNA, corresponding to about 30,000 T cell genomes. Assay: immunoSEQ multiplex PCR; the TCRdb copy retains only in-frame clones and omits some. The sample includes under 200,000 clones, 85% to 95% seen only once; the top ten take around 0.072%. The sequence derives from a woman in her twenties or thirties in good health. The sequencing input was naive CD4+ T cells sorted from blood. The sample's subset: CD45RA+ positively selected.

Here the CDR3 reads CASSSRGGQGLYEQYF. CDR3 DNA: TGCGCCAGCAGCTCTCGAGGCGGACAGGGGCTGTACGAGCAGTACTTC. The chain joins TRBV5-1 to TRBJ2-7; 9 nucleotides align to TRBD1. The CDR3 consists of 16 residues. J was trimmed by 4 bases and V by 3 bases; bases with no gene match: 11. Germline values: CDR1 SGHRS, CDR2 YFSETQ. Drawing the rest from reference TRBV5-1 and TRBJ2-7, the complete variable domain is KAGVTQTPRYLIKTRGQQVTLSCSPISGHRSVSWYQQTPGQGLQFLFEYFSETQRNKGNFPGRFSGRQFSNSRSEMNVSTLELGDSALYLCASSSRGGQGLYEQYFGPGTRLTVT.